A single sample gave rise to the 25 T cell receptor beta chains below, sequenced in a study of blood T cells in healthy people across ages (dated by TCRdb to 2015 to 2017). Libraries were constructed by 5' RACE. Reads for this sample came from an Illumina HiSeq 2500. The second PCR ran for roughly 7 to 11 cycles and used a J-beta primer mix along with a sample-barcoded 5' primer. The public reads were run again by TCRdb, first through fastp at Q25 and then through MiXCR, and only productive beta chains were kept. Rows are unified per CDR3 protein, each entry keeping the most common DNA and genes. The sample includes 1.4 million to 1.5 million distinct CDR3 sequences, with around 42% observed a single time. The ten largest clones take up less than 8% of the sample. The specimen sequenced was blood. The receptors here all came from a woman aged 18-29 years in good health.

As regards this clonotype: A much larger clone lies one base from this, so it may be a read error. V gene TRBV29-1 combines with J gene TRBJ2-5; 9 positions match TRBD1. Germline-derived CDR1 and CDR2 are SQVTM and ANQGSEA. The CDR3 sequence is 14 residues long. The V gene end was trimmed by 7 bases and the J gene end by 4 bases; junction bases not matched to a gene: 10. CDR3 region: CSAGRQGDGETQYF. The CDR3 region has the DNA TGCAGCGCTGGGAGACAGGGGGATGGAGAGACCCAGTACTTC.

The rearrangement joins TRBV5-1 to TRBJ2-5; D is possibly TRBD1 (6 bases). CDR1 is SGHRS and CDR2 is YFSETQ in the germline V gene. The CDR3 has 15 residues. V was cut by 7 bases and J by 2 bases, with 18 bases left in between. CDR3 region: CASHRDQGLQETQYF. Written as DNA, the CDR3 is TGCGCCAGCCACAGGGACCAAGGCCTACAAGAGACCCAGTACTTC.

The chain is built from TRBV6-6 and TRBJ2-3; no clear D. Germline assignment: CDR1 MNHNY and CDR2 SVGAGI (reference sequence). The V gene lost 10 bases and the J gene lost 5 bases, with 7 bases spanning the gap. CDR3 size: 10 residues. Here the CDR3 DNA reads TGTGCCACCGCCCAAGATACGCAGTATTTT. This translates into CATAQDTQYF.

This clonotype showed up just a few times. The J gene is TRBJ2-3, the V gene TRBV9; a possible D gene is TRBD2 (6 bases). Trimming left V 0 bases short and J 2 bases short, with 10 bases between. There are 15 residues in the CDR3. Germline assignment: CDR1 SGDLS and CDR2 YYNGEE. Written as DNA, the CDR3 is TGTGCCAGCAGCGTAGCAGGGACTTTCACAGATACGCAGTATTTT. Translated: CASSVAGTFTDTQYF.

The chain couples TRBV4-3 to TRBJ1-2; D remains unclear. This CDR3 comprises 14 residues. From germline, CDR1 is LGHNA and CDR2 YSLEER. Deletions cut 0 bases from V and 6 bases from J, with 11 bases between. CDR3 sequence (DNA): TGCGCCAGCAGCCAAGATCGGGCGGCTGATGGCTACACCTTC. This encodes CASSQDRAADGYTF.

This clonotype occurred a few times. The chain employs TRBV11-2 and TRBJ2-2, with TRBD2 matching over 7 bases. V was pared by 5 bases and J by 6 bases, with 15 bases of the junction left unmatched. CDR3 length: 17 residues. Germline CDR1 SGHAT, CDR2 FQNNGV. The CDR3 nucleotides are TGTGCCAGCAGCAGGGAATCTCCGGGGGGTCATTCCGGGGAGCTGTTTTTT. Amino acid sequence: CASSRESPGGHSGELFF.

The CDR3 bases are TGTGCCAGCAGCCGGGCCGCCAATGAAAAACTGTTTTTT. Translation gives CASSRAANEKLFF. The chain combines TRBV2 with TRBJ1-4; D is undetermined. The CDR3 contains 13 residues. The germline V and J ends were trimmed by 6 bases and 5 bases, with 10 bases remaining between them. The germline CDR1 and CDR2 sequences are SNHLY and FYNNEI.

This clonotype was recorded many times. The gene calls are TRBV4-1 and TRBJ2-3; D unresolved. This CDR3 is built from 16 residues. Trimming removed 4 bases at V and 3 bases at J, with 17 bases between. Germline CDR1 reads MGHRA; CDR2 reads YSYEKL. CDR3 DNA: TGCGCCAGCAGCCTCCTCCGGCAGACCCGGACAGATACGCAGTATTTT. Amino acids: CASSLLRQTRTDTQYF.

The genes are TRBV6-5 and TRBJ2-2; D may be TRBD1 (5 bases). CDR3 size: 14 residues. From germline, CDR1 is MNHEY and CDR2 SVGAGI. V dropped 6 bases and J dropped 0 bases, with 8 bases sitting between them. The CDR3 protein is CASRPGPNTGELFF. The CDR3, as DNA: TGTGCCAGCAGGCCAGGGCCGAACACCGGGGAGCTGTTTTTT.

The rearrangement joins TRBV5-1 to TRBJ2-4, with 11 positions matching TRBD2. Germline loops: CDR1 SGHRS, CDR2 YFSETQ. Losses at the gene ends were 5 bases for V and 3 bases for J; bases not matched to a gene: 13. This CDR3 contains 18 residues. CDR3 sequence (DNA): TGCGCCAGCAGACCGACTATAGCGGGGGGGGTTGACAAAAACATTCAGTACTTC. Residues: CASRPTIAGGVDKNIQYF.

V is TRBV3-1 and J is TRBJ2-1, with 7 bases fitting TRBD1. J lost 11 bases, V lost 4 bases, and 8 bases had no gene match. The germline gives CDR1 LGHDT, CDR2 YNNKEL (reference sequence). The CDR3 has 13 amino acids. CDR3 sequence: CASSRDRAGKQFF. CDR3 DNA: TGTGCCAGCAGCCGTGACAGGGCTGGGAAGCAGTTCTTC.

This clonotype was picked up a small number of times. This chain joins TRBV7-9 and TRBJ2-3; 7 positions match TRBD1. The J segment lost 4 bases and the V segment lost 2 bases, leaving 6 bases of the junction unmatched. This CDR3 has 15 residues. Germline V lookup: CDR1 SEHNR, CDR2 FQNEAQ (reference sequence). CDR3 sequence: CASSLQGVTADTQYF. The CDR3 DNA follows: TGTGCCAGCAGCTTACAGGGGGTCACCGCAGATACGCAGTATTTT.

The DNA for the CDR3 is TGCAGTGCTAGAAATGGGGGTCCAGGGGGTGAGCTAGATACGCAGTATTTT. Encoded protein: CSARNGGPGGELDTQYF. The rearrangement uses TRBV20-1 and TRBJ2-3; 7 bases align to TRBD1. Germline CDR1 and CDR2: DFQATT and SNEGSKA (reference sequence). V shed 2 bases and J 5 bases; nucleotides not matched to a gene: 16. CDR3 size: 17 residues.

Note on this clonotype: Germline is not matched at one junction end, which may reflect a read error. This chain links TRBV27 with TRBJ2-1; the D is unclear. Germline V CDR1 and CDR2: MNHEY, SMNVEV (reference sequence). The CDR3 is 15 residues long. In nucleotides, the CDR3 is TGTGCCAGCAGCCTTGACACTCCGAATTACAATAAGCAGTTCTTC. Its translation is CASSLDTPNYNKQFF.

The chain carries TRBV3-1 and TRBJ1-1, with 9 positions matching TRBD1. From germline, CDR1 is LGHDT and CDR2 YNNKEL (reference sequence). Trimming at V came to 3 bases and at J to 10 bases, leaving 9 bases not matched to a gene. The CDR3 is 14 residues long. The CDR3 spells CASSHRDRALGAFF. DNA of the CDR3: TGTGCCAGCAGCCACCGGGACAGGGCGCTAGGAGCTTTCTTT.

The rearrangement uses TRBV4-3 and TRBJ1-4, with unresolved D. With 0 bases removed from V and 9 bases from J, the gap between germline ends came to 8 bases. Germline loops: CDR1 LGHNA, CDR2 YSLEER. The CDR3 sequence is 13 residues long. The CDR3 coding sequence is TGCGCCAGCAGCCAAGATGGGCGACAAAAACTGTTTTTT. Protein: CASSQDGRQKLFF.

This clonotype has more than one count but fewer than ten. The chain combines TRBV5-5 with TRBJ2-1; D unclear. Per the germline V gene, CDR1 is SGHKS and CDR2 is YYEKEE (reference sequence). V lost 0 bases and J 4 bases, leaving 14 bases between the germline ends. The CDR3 has 16 amino acids. Here the CDR3 DNA reads TGTGCCAGCAGCTTGGGATCGGGCCGAGCTTACAATGAGCAGTTCTTC. Translated, it gives CASSLGSGRAYNEQFF.

The chain carries TRBV4-2 and TRBJ2-3; 14 positions agree with TRBD2. V lost 2 bases to trimming and J lost 1 base; unmatched junction nucleotides: 5. Germline CDR1 LGHNA, CDR2 YNFKEQ. This CDR3 comprises 18 residues. The CDR3 DNA reads as TGTGCCAGCAGCCAACGGACTAGCGGGGGGAAGGGCACAGATACGCAGTATTTT. Its protein product is CASSQRTSGGKGTDTQYF.

This clonotype occurred a few times. The chain recombines TRBV11-1 with TRBJ2-7; 7 positions agree with TRBD2. The V gene's germline CDR1 is SGHAT and CDR2 FQDESV (reference sequence). J was trimmed by 2 bases and V by 2 bases; bases with no gene match: 6. The CDR3 totals 15 residues. The CDR3 DNA reads as TGTGCCAGCAGCTTAACGACTAGCCGCCCCTACGAGCAGTACTTC. The encoded protein is CASSLTTSRPYEQYF.

This clonotype was seen a handful of times. This rearrangement joins TRBV28 to TRBJ2-5; the match to TRBD1 covers 7 bases. Germline CDR1 reads MDHEN; CDR2 reads SYDVKM. The CDR3 runs 12 residues. V trimming: 8 bases; J trimming: 11 bases; junction bases outside the gene matches: 11. The chain's CDR3 is CASSTGFGEQYF. The CDR3 DNA sequence: TGTGCCAGCTCGACAGGGTTCGGAGAGCAGTACTTC.

J is TRBJ2-5 and V is TRBV2; the D gene could be TRBD1 or TRBD2 (5 bases each). Judging by the DNA end, TRBJ2-7 fits better; the J call may be wrong. Germline lookup yields CDR1 SNHLY and CDR2 FYNNEI. This CDR3 spans 14 amino acids. The CDR3 region is CASSVAGVRGEQYF. DNA for the CDR3: TGTGCCAGCAGTGTAGCCGGGGTGAGGGGCGAGCAGTACTTC.

There are a few counts of this clonotype. This chain uses TRBV7-8 with TRBJ2-4; D not certain. The CDR3 sequence is 14 residues long. V lost 5 bases and J 0 bases, leaving 8 bases between the germline ends. The germline CDR1 and CDR2 sequences are SGHVS and FQNEAQ. In DNA form, the CDR3 reads TGTGCCAGCAGCCCGCGACTAGCCAAAAACATTCAGTACTTC. This codes for CASSPRLAKNIQYF.

V gene TRBV6-5 combines with J gene TRBJ2-7, with 8 nucleotides matching TRBD1. V trimming: 0 bases; J trimming: 7 bases; junction bases outside the gene matches: 11. The CDR3 is made up of 16 amino acids. CDR1 and CDR2 from the germline V gene are MNHEY and SVGAGI. The CDR3 nucleotides read TGTGCCAGCAGTTACTCGGCAGGACAGGGTCGGGGAGAGCAGTACTTC. This codes for CASSYSAGQGRGEQYF.

V is TRBV6-1 and J is TRBJ2-7, with a weak D call TRBD1 (6 bases). Judging by the DNA end, TRBJ2-5 fits better; the J call may be wrong. Per the germline V gene, CDR1 is MNHNS and CDR2 is SASEGT. The CDR3 covers 13 residues. The CDR3 is CASRFGQLETQYF. The CDR3 bases are TGTGCCAGCAGATTTGGACAGTTGGAGACCCAGTACTTC.

For this clonotype: This sequence may be a read error, since a much larger clone differs from it by one base. The gene calls are TRBV5-1 and TRBJ1-2, with D possibly being TRBD1 (5 bases). Per the germline V gene, CDR1 is SGHRS and CDR2 is YFSETQ. This CDR3 comprises 13 residues. With 6 bases removed from V and 4 bases from J, the gap between germline ends came to 13 bases. This CDR3 reads CASNFPGSYGYTF. The CDR3 region has the DNA TGCGCCAGCAACTTCCCAGGGAGCTATGGCTACACCTTC.